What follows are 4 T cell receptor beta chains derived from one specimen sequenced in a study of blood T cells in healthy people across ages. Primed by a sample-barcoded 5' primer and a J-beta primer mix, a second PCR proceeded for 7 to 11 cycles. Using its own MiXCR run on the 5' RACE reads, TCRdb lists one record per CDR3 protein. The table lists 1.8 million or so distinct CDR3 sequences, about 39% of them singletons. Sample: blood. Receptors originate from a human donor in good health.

The CDR3 DNA reads as TGTGCCAGCAGCTTACTAACAGTTGAGGAGGGGGGCTACACCTTC. Protein: CASSLLTVEEGGYTF. The chain uses TRBV7-8 and TRBJ1-2; weak D call: TRBD1 (5 bases). Trimming pared 2 bases from V and 8 bases from J, leaving 18 bases between. From germline, CDR1 is SGHVS and CDR2 FQNEAQ. CDR3 length equals 15 residues.

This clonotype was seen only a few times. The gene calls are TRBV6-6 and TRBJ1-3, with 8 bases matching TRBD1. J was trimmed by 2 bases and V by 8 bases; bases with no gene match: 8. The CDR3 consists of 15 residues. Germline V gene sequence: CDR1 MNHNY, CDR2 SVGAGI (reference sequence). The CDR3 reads CASFGSTGAGNTIYF. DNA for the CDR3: TGTGCCAGCTTCGGTTCGACAGGGGCTGGAAACACCATATATTTT.

The CDR3 nucleotides read TGCGCCAGCAGCCAACGACAGGGTTTGGGATCAGATACGCAGTATTTT. Its translation: CASSQRQGLGSDTQYF. This chain links TRBV4-3 with TRBJ2-3, with 7 bases fitting TRBD1. Germline lookup yields CDR1 LGHNA and CDR2 YSLEER. The J segment lost 4 bases and the V segment lost 2 bases, leaving 9 bases of the junction unmatched. CDR3 size: 16 residues.

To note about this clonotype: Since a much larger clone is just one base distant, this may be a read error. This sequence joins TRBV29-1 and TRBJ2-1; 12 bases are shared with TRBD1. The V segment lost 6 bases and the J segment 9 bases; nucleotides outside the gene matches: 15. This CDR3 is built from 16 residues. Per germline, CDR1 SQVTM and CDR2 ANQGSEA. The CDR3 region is CSVLSPGQGALSEQFF. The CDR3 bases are TGCAGCGTCTTATCCCCGGGACAGGGGGCTCTCAGTGAGCAGTTCTTC.